This T cell receptor (beta chain) originates from a study of T cells in Graves' hyperthyroidism and ophthalmopathy. The CDR3 sequence is 14 residues long. From germline, CDR1 is SGHRS and CDR2 YFSETQ. Trimming cost V 3 bases and J 0 bases, with 9 bases left between them. It was RNA transcripts that yielded the amplified TCR beta CDR3 regions. HTBI primers were used for first-round RT-PCR of the TCR CDR3. In TCRdb, the multiplex PCR reads were re-called with MiXCR into one record per CDR3 protein. In the table there are 530,000 or so distinct CDR3 sequences, less than 25% of which are singletons. This clonotype has at least ten counts.

The source is a woman aged 25 to 39 with Graves' ophthalmopathy. This chain links TRBV5-1 with TRBJ1-1; a weak D match, TRBD1 (6 bases). The sample taken for sequencing was blood. CDR3 sequence: CASSSRTVNTEAFF. CDR3 nucleotides: TGCGCCAGCAGCTCCCGGACAGTGAACACTGAAGCTTTCTTT.